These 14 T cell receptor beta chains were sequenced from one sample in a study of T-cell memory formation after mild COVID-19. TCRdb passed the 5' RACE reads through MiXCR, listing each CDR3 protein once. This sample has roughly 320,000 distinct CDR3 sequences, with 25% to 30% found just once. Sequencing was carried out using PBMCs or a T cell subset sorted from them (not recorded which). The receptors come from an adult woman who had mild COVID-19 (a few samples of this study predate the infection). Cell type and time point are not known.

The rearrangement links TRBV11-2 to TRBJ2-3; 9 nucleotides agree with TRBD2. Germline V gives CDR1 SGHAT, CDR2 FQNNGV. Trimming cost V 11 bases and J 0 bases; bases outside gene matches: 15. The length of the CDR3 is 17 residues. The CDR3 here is CALPRSGRPKSTDTQYF. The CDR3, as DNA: TGTGCCTTACCGCGGAGCGGGAGGCCTAAAAGCACAGATACGCAGTATTTT.

The CDR3 nucleotides read TGCGCCAGCAGCTTGGACACCCCGAGCTCCTACAATGAGCAGTTCTTC. Protein sequence: CASSLDTPSSYNEQFF. V is TRBV5-1 and J is TRBJ2-1; D call uncertain. The V and J ends lost 0 bases and 0 bases respectively, with 10 bases between them. CDR1 and CDR2 from the germline V gene are SGHRS and YFSETQ. The CDR3 consists of 16 residues.

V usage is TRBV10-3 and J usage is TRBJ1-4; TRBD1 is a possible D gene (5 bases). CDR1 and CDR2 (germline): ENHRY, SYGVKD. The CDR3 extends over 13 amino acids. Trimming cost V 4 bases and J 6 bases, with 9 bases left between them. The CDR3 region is CAISVGRDEKLFF. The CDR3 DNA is TGTGCCATCAGTGTTGGCAGGGATGAAAAACTGTTTTTT.

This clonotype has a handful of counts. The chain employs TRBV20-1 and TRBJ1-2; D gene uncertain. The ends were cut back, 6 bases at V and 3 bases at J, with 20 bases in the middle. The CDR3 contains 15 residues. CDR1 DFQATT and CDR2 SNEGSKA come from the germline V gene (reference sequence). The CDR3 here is CSALLKREIHYGYTF. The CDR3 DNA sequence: TGCAGTGCCCTCCTTAAAAGAGAGATCCACTATGGCTACACCTTC.

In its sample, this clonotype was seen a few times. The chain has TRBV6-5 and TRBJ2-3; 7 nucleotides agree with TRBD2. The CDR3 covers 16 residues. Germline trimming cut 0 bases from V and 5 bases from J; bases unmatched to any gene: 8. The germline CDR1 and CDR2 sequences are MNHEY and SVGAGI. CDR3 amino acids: CASSYSSLGREDTQYF. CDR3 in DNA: TGTGCCAGCAGTTACTCGTCCCTAGGGAGGGAAGATACGCAGTATTTT.

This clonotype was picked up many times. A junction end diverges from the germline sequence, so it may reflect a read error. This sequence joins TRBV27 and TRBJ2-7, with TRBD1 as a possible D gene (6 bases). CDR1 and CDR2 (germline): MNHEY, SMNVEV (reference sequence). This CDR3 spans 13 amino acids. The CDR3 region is CASSFGQTYEQYF. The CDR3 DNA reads TGCGCCAGCAGCTTCGGACAGACCTACGAGCAGTACTTC.

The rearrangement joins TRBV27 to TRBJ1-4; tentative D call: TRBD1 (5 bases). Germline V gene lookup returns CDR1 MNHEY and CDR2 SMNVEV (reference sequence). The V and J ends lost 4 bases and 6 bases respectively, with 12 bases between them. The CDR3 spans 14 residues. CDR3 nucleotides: TGTGCCAGCAGTTCCGACAGTATTGATGAAAAACTGTTTTTT. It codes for CASSSDSIDEKLFF.

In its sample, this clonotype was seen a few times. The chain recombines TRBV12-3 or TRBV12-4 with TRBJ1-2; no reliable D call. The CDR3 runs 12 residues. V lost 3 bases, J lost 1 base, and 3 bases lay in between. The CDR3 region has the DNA TGTGCCAGCAGTTTGGATAACTATGGCTACACCTTC. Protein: CASSLDNYGYTF.

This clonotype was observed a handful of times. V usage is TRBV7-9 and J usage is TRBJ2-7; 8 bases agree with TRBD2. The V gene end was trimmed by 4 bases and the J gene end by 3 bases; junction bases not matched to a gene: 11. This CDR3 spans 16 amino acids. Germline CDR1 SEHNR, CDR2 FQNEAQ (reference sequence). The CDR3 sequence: CASSSTLAGRFYEQYF. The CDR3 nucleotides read TGTGCCAGCAGCTCAACCCTAGCGGGTCGATTCTACGAGCAGTACTTC.

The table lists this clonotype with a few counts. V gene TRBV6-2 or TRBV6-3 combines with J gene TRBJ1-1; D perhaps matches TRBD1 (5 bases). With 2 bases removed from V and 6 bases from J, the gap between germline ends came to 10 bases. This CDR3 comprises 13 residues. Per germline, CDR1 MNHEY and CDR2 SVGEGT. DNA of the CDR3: TGTGCCAGCAGTTACGGGGGGAAACCTGAAGCTTTCTTT. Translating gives CASSYGGKPEAFF.

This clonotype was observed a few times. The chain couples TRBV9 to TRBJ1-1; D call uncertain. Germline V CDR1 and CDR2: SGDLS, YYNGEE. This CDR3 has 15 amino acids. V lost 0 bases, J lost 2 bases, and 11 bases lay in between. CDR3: CASSVGSRLNTEAFF. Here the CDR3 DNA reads TGTGCCAGCAGCGTAGGAAGCAGGCTAAACACTGAAGCTTTCTTT.

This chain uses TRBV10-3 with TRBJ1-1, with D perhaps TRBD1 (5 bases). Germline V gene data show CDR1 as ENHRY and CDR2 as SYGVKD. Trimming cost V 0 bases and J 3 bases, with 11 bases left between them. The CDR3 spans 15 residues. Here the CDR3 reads CAISESWGPDTEAFF. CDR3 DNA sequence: TGTGCCATCAGTGAGTCTTGGGGACCGGACACTGAAGCTTTCTTT.

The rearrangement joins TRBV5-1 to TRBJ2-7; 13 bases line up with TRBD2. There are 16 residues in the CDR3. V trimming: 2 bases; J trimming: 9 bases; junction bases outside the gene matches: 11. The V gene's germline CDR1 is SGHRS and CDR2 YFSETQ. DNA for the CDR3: TGCGCCAGCAGCTTATCAAGGACTAGCGGGAGAGAAGGGCAGTACTTC. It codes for CASSLSRTSGREGQYF.

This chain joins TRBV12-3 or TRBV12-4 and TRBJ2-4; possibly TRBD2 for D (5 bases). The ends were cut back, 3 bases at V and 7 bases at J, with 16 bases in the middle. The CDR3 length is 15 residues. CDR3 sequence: CASSFSTRVSNIQYF. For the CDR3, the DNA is TGTGCCAGCAGTTTCTCCACTAGGGTGAGCAACATTCAGTACTTC.